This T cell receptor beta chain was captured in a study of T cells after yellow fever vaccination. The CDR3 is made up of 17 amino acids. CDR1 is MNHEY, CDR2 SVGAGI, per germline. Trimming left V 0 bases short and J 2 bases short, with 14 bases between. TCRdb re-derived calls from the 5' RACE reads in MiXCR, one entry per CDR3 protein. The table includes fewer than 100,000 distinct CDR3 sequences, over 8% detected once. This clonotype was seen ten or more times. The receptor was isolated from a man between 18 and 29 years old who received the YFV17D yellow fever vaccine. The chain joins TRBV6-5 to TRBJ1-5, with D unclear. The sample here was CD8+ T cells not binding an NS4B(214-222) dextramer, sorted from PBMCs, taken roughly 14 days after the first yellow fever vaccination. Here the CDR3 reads CASSYSFPPGGNQPQHF. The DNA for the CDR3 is TGTGCCAGCAGTTACTCGTTCCCCCCTGGGGGCAATCAGCCCCAGCATTTT.